A single sample is the source of the 29 T cell receptor beta chains below, sequenced in a study of CD4 T cells in relation to SARS-CoV-2 and coronaviruses. Antigen specificity for these receptors is unknown. The unexposed donors gave CD4+ T cells in about 2011-2018, prior to COVID-19. After nine to ten days of culture, CD4+ T cells were isolated. TCRdb's table, derived via immunoSEQ multiplex PCR, lists solely in-frame clones and lacks some. The data show under 25,000 clones, approximately 80% seen once. Input material: CD4+ T cells from PBMCs, cultured in vitro. The receptors originated from a human donor in good health.

The genes are TRBV3-1 (or the pseudogene TRBV3-2) and TRBJ2-2; D may be TRBD2 (6 bases). Germline V gives CDR1 LGHDT, CDR2 YNNKEL (reference sequence). V lost 0 bases to trimming and J lost 0 bases, with 11 bases between them. The CDR3 spans 17 residues. CDR3 in amino acids: CASSQEPERANTGELFF. The CDR3 nucleotides are TGTGCCAGCAGCCAAGAACCCGAGCGGGCGAACACCGGGGAGCTGTTTTTT.

This chain links TRBV12-3 or TRBV12-4 with TRBJ1-6, with D unclear. V dropped 4 bases and J dropped 7 bases, with 5 bases sitting between them. The CDR3 contains 12 residues. DNA for the CDR3: TGTGCCAGCAGTTCCAGCAATTCACCCCTCCACTTT. Its translation: CASSSSNSPLHF.

This sequence joins TRBV5-1 and TRBJ1-1, with 9 bases lining up with TRBD1. The J segment lost 1 base and the V segment lost 3 bases, leaving 4 bases of the junction unmatched. CDR3 length equals 15 residues. Germline V gene lookup returns CDR1 SGHRS and CDR2 YFSETQ. CDR3 sequence: CASSSGQGWNTEAFF. Here the CDR3 DNA reads TGCGCCAGCAGCTCTGGACAGGGGTGGAACACTGAAGCTTTCTTT.

CDR3 protein: CASSEIIGETQYF. The CDR3 bases are TGCGCCAGCAGTGAGATAATTGGTGAGACCCAGTACTTC. The V call is TRBV10-1, the J call TRBJ2-5, with D hard to call. V lost 2 bases and J 5 bases, leaving 9 bases between the germline ends. CDR1 WNHNN and CDR2 SYGVQD come from the germline V gene (reference sequence). The CDR3 consists of 13 residues.

This sequence joins TRBV30 and TRBJ1-2; D uncertain. The CDR3 has 11 amino acids. Germline V gives CDR1 GTSNPN, CDR2 SVGIG (reference sequence). Trimming removed 8 bases at V and 4 bases at J, with 11 bases between. CDR3 nucleotides: TGTGCCCACCGACGAGCCTATGGCTACACCTTC. Translation: CAHRRAYGYTF.

This rearrangement joins TRBV12-3 or TRBV12-4 to TRBJ2-3, with TRBD2 matching over 8 bases. CDR3 size: 13 residues. Trimming cost V 6 bases and J 7 bases; bases outside gene matches: 6. The CDR3 sequence is CASSSGGANTQYF. In nucleotides, the CDR3 is TGTGCCAGCAGCTCCGGGGGGGCAAATACGCAGTATTTT.

V is TRBV18 and J is TRBJ2-7; tentative D call: TRBD1 (6 bases). Germline V gene lookup returns CDR1 KGHSH and CDR2 LQKENI. This CDR3 spans 16 amino acids. Trimming left V 3 bases short and J 2 bases short, with 17 bases between. The CDR3 DNA is TGTGCCAGCTCACCTTCGACAGGTTTAATTACCTACGAGCAGTACTTC. It encodes CASSPSTGLITYEQYF.

About this clone: The same CDR3 also results from other DNA sequences found in this sample. The chain employs TRBV5-5 and TRBJ2-6; D is undetermined. V lost 3 bases and J lost 0, with 4 bases in between. Germline V gene lookup returns CDR1 SGHKS and CDR2 YYEKEE (reference sequence). The CDR3 has 14 amino acids. The CDR3 DNA is TGTGCCAGCAGCTCCAGCTCTGGGGCCAACGTCCTGACTTTC. The encoded protein is CASSSSSGANVLTF.

This clone was observed a single time. This chain links TRBV6-5 with TRBJ2-3; D unclear. Germline CDR1 and CDR2: MNHEY and SVGAGI. The CDR3 consists of 10 residues. With 4 bases removed from V and 4 bases from J, the gap between germline ends came to 0 bases. The CDR3 bases are TGTGCCAGCAGTTCAGATACGCAGTATTTT. Translated: CASSSDTQYF.

This chain uses TRBV6-5 with TRBJ2-7, with TRBD2 identical over 7 bases. The CDR3 loop spans 15 amino acids. Germline V gene data show CDR1 as MNHEY and CDR2 as SVGAGI. Losses at the gene ends were 4 bases for V and 4 bases for J; bases not matched to a gene: 10. CDR3 DNA sequence: TGTGCCAGCAGTTGGCGGGGGTACGGCGAATACGAGCAGTACTTC. Encoded protein: CASSWRGYGEYEQYF.

This rearrangement joins TRBV3-1 (or the pseudogene TRBV3-2) to TRBJ1-5, with D maybe TRBD1 (6 bases). Germline CDR1 LGHDT, CDR2 YNNKEL (reference sequence). The length of the CDR3 is 13 residues. V dropped 1 base and J dropped 9 bases, with 10 bases sitting between them. CDR3 sequence (DNA): TGTGCCAGCAGCCAAGGGGGGCTCGGGCCCCAGCATTTT. It is translated as CASSQGGLGPQHF.

This rearrangement joins TRBV3-1 (or the pseudogene TRBV3-2) to TRBJ2-7; D is possibly TRBD2 (6 bases). The V and J ends lost 3 bases and 1 base respectively, with 7 bases between them. Germline loops: CDR1 LGHDT, CDR2 YNNKEL (reference sequence). The CDR3 extends over 13 amino acids. The CDR3: CASSQEGSYEQYF. CDR3 in DNA: TGTGCCAGCAGCCAGGAGGGATCCTACGAGCAGTACTTC.

The V and J genes are TRBV3-1 (or the pseudogene TRBV3-2) and TRBJ2-3; TRBD1 matches at 9 bases. The length of the CDR3 is 15 residues. The V gene end was trimmed by 2 bases and the J gene end by 7 bases; junction bases not matched to a gene: 7. The germline V gene encodes CDR1 LGHDT and CDR2 YNNKEL (reference sequence). The CDR3 is CASSQRGTGSHTQYF. The DNA for the CDR3 is TGTGCCAGCAGCCAAAGGGGGACAGGGTCCCATACGCAGTATTTT.

This clone showed up just a few times. CDR3 nucleotides: TGCGCCAGCAGCCAAGGGCGGGGGGCTGACTACGAGCAGTACTTC. Translating gives CASSQGRGADYEQYF. The chain links TRBV4-1 to TRBJ2-7; 8 bases align to TRBD2. Per the germline V gene, CDR1 is MGHRA and CDR2 is YSYEKL. The CDR3 length is 15 residues. Germline trimming cut 1 base from V and 3 bases from J; bases unmatched to any gene: 5.

The V and J genes are TRBV5-1 and TRBJ2-1, with D perhaps TRBD1 (6 bases). There are 14 residues in the CDR3. The germline V gene encodes CDR1 SGHRS and CDR2 YFSETQ. V was shortened by 4 bases and J by 4 bases, with 12 bases between the two germline ends. Written as DNA, the CDR3 is TGCGCCAGCAGCGAAGCCCAGGGGTACAATGAGCAGTTCTTC. Protein product: CASSEAQGYNEQFF.

V usage is TRBV5-1 and J usage is TRBJ2-7; TRBD2 agrees at 10 bases. Unmatched junction bases numbered 6, after V lost 0 bases and J lost 3 bases. Germline V gene sequence: CDR1 SGHRS, CDR2 YFSETQ. The CDR3 consists of 16 residues. The DNA of the CDR3 is TGCGCCAGCAGCTTGGGGTCTAGCGGGAGTATCTACGAGCAGTACTTC. Translated: CASSLGSSGSIYEQYF.

V gene TRBV28 combines with J gene TRBJ2-7; D is undetermined. CDR1 is MDHEN, CDR2 SYDVKM, per germline. This CDR3 comprises 14 residues. The ends were cut back, 5 bases at V and 1 base at J, with 12 bases in the middle. The CDR3 nucleotides are TGTGCCAGCAGTATCCCTAGAATTTCCTACGAGCAGTACTTC. This sequence encodes CASSIPRISYEQYF.

V usage is TRBV18 and J usage is TRBJ1-1, with 8 nucleotides matching TRBD1. Germline V lookup: CDR1 KGHSH, CDR2 LQKENI. J lost 7 bases, V lost 3 bases, and 10 bases had no gene match. The CDR3 sequence is 15 residues long. CDR3: CASSPTTGQGNEAFF. CDR3 in DNA: TGTGCCAGCTCACCGACCACAGGACAGGGTAATGAAGCTTTCTTT.

The chain uses TRBV9 and TRBJ2-1; D uncertain. The CDR3 is 15 residues long. The ends were cut back, 6 bases at V and 5 bases at J, with 18 bases in the middle. CDR1 SGDLS and CDR2 YYNGEE come from the germline V gene. The CDR3 protein is CASTVDGQFHNEQFF. The CDR3 DNA reads as TGTGCCAGCACAGTCGACGGGCAGTTCCACAATGAGCAGTTCTTC.

The rearrangement joins TRBV27 to TRBJ2-5, with D perhaps TRBD2 (6 bases). The germline V and J ends were trimmed by 4 bases and 5 bases, with 17 bases remaining between them. This CDR3 comprises 15 residues. Germline V gives CDR1 MNHEY, CDR2 SMNVEV (reference sequence). The CDR3 coding sequence is TGTGCCAGCAGTTCGGGGGTCCGGCTGGGGGAGACCCAGTACTTC. This translates into CASSSGVRLGETQYF.

The chain joins TRBV14 to TRBJ2-3, with D possibly being TRBD2 (5 bases). Germline lookup yields CDR1 SGHDN and CDR2 FVKESK. V shed 3 bases and J shed 0 bases, with 10 bases lying between them. The CDR3 consists of 15 residues. The CDR3 loop reads CASSHKGGSTDTQYF. For the CDR3, the DNA is TGTGCCAGCAGCCATAAGGGCGGGAGCACAGATACGCAGTATTTT.

This clone was counted once. The rearrangement joins TRBV1 to TRBJ1-5. TRBV1 is reported as a pseudogene. The CDR3 extends over 9 amino acids. CDR3 sequence reads: CTSSQRQHF. CDR3 nucleotide sequence: TGCACCAGCAGCCAACGCCAGCATTTT.

This chain links TRBV6-5 with TRBJ2-7; D is undetermined. The V and J ends lost 8 bases and 1 base respectively, with 12 bases between them. Germline-derived CDR1 and CDR2 are MNHEY and SVGAGI. This CDR3 is 13 amino acids long. The CDR3 DNA reads TGTGCCAGCTCTGACTGGCCTTCCTACGAGCAGTACTTC. It is translated as CASSDWPSYEQYF.

The rearrangement uses TRBV3-1 (or the pseudogene TRBV3-2) and TRBJ1-4; weak D call: TRBD1 (6 bases). V was clipped by 1 base and J by 0 bases, with 15 bases between them. Germline-derived CDR1 and CDR2 are LGHDT and YNNKEL (reference sequence). There are 18 residues in the CDR3. The CDR3 nucleotides are TGTGCCAGCAGCCAAGGACAACCGGGACAAACAACTAATGAAAAACTGTTTTTT. It translates to CASSQGQPGQTTNEKLFF.

This clone was recorded only once. The rearrangement joins TRBV5-1 to TRBJ2-2, with 10 bases lining up with TRBD2. The V gene end was trimmed by 0 bases and the J gene end by 7 bases; junction bases not matched to a gene: 6. Germline values: CDR1 SGHRS, CDR2 YFSETQ. The CDR3 covers 16 residues. Here the CDR3 reads CASSLELAGLGGELFF. CDR3 in DNA: TGCGCCAGCAGCTTGGAACTAGCGGGACTCGGCGGGGAGCTGTTTTTT.

This chain joins TRBV5-1 and TRBJ1-4; D uncertain. The CDR3 has 12 amino acids. CDR1 and CDR2 from the germline V gene are SGHRS and YFSETQ. V lost 4 bases and J 5 bases, leaving 6 bases between the germline ends. CDR3 nucleotides: TGCGCCAGCAGCCTCGGGAATGAAAAACTGTTTTTT. It yields the protein CASSLGNEKLFF.

The rearrangement joins TRBV7-9 to TRBJ1-6; D possibly corresponds to TRBD1 (5 bases). The CDR3 sequence is 15 residues long. Germline V gene data show CDR1 as SEHNR and CDR2 as FQNEAQ (reference sequence). Between the trimmed V and J ends, which lost 5 bases and 5 bases, there was a span of 13 bases. CDR3 loop: CASSLRDLNNSPLHF. CDR3 in DNA: TGTGCCAGCAGCCTTCGGGACCTCAATAATTCACCCCTCCACTTT.

The gene calls are TRBV6-4 and TRBJ2-2; D remains ambiguous. Germline loops: CDR1 MRHNA, CDR2 SNTAGT. CDR3 length equals 15 residues. Trimming took 3 bases from V and 5 from J, leaving 13 bases between them. This CDR3 is CASSEAPRATGELFF. The CDR3 DNA sequence: TGTGCCAGCAGTGAGGCTCCGAGAGCGACCGGGGAGCTGTTTTTT.

CDR3 nucleotide sequence: TGTGCCAGCACCACCTCATTGGGGACTGAAGCTTTCTTT. Its protein product is CASTTSLGTEAFF. The V and J genes are TRBV6-5 and TRBJ1-1; no clear D. Deletions cut 7 bases from V and 5 bases from J, with 14 bases between. CDR1 is MNHEY, CDR2 SVGAGI, per germline. CDR3 length: 13 amino acids.